The clone carrying this T cell receptor (beta chain) occurred a few times. Its antigen remains unknown. The data were obtained in a study of human T cells and chemical hapten exposure. On the study more broadly: Per-sample TCR yield variability stemmed mainly from small pooled library volume differences.

Study-level points and caveats: Patch test score was positively correlated with the counts of PT1 expanded TCRs.

Time point: patch test 3, about 24 weeks after DPC sensitization. The treatment denotes: therapeutic diphenylcyclopropenone sensitization with weekly scalp DPC. The study's library attached unique molecular identifiers to single cDNA molecules. TCRdb used MiXCR to reprocess the RACE reads, holding one entry per CDR3 protein. The sample has about 120,000 distinct CDR3 sequences, roughly 10% seen once. This TCR was recovered from a woman in her forties or fifties with alopecia areata. Some clones in this sample may be carry-over from other donors' samples. The sample consisted of whole blood, taken in connection with sensitization to the hapten diphenylcyclopropenone (DPC).

CDR3 nucleotides: TGTGCCAGCTCACTCGGACAGGGGGCGGTTGGGGCCAACGTCCTGACTTTC. Its protein product is CASSLGQGAVGANVLTF. The genes are TRBV18 and TRBJ2-6, with 11 positions matching TRBD1. The CDR3 contains 17 residues. Germline V gives CDR1 KGHSH, CDR2 LQKENI. The junction had 5 bases not matched to a gene; V was cut back by 4 bases and J by 3 bases.